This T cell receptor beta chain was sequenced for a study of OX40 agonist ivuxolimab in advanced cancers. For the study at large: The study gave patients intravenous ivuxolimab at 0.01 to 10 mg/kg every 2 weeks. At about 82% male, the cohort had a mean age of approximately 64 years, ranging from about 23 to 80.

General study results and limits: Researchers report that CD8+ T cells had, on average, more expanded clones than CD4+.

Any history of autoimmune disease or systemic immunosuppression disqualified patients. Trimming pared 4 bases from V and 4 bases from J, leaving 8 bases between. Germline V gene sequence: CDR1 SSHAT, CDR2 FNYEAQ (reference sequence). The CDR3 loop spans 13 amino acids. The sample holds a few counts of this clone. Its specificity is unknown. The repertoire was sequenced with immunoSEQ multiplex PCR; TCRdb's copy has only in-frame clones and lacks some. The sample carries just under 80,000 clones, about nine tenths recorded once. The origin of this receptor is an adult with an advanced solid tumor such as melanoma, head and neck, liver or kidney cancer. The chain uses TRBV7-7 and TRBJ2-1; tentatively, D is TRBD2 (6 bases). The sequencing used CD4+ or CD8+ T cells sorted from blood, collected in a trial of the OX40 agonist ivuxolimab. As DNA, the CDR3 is TGTGCCAGCAGCTCGGGACTTTACAATGAGCAGTTCTTC. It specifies CASSSGLYNEQFF.